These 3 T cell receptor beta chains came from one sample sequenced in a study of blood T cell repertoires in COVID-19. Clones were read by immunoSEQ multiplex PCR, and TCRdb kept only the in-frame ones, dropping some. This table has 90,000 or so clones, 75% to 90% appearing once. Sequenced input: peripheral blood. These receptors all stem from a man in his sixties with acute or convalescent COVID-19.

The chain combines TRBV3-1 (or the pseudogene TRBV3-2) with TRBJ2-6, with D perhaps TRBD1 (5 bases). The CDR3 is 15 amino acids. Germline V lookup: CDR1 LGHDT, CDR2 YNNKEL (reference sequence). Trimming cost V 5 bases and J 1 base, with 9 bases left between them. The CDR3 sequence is CASSFSGSGANVLTF. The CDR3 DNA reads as TGTGCCAGCAGCTTTTCAGGGTCTGGGGCCAACGTCCTGACTTTC.

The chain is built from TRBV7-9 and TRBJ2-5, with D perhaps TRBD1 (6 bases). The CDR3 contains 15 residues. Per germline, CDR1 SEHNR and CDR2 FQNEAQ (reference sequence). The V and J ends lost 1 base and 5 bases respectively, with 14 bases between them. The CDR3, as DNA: TGTGCCAGCAGCTTAGGGGGGCTGGCGTTTGAGACCCAGTACTTC. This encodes CASSLGGLAFETQYF.

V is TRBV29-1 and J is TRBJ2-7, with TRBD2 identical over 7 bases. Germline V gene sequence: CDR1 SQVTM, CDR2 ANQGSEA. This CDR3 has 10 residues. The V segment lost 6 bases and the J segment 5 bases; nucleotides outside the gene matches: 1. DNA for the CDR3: TGCAGCGTGGGGGGGAACGAGCAGTACTTC. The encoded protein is CSVGGNEQYF.